The 18 T cell receptor beta chains listed next were all sequenced from one sample in a study of T-cell memory formation after mild COVID-19. TCRdb re-analysed the 5' RACE reads in MiXCR, keeping a single row per CDR3 protein. The table lists a few hundred thousand distinct CDR3 sequences, 20% to 25% of them singletons. The sample comprised PBMCs or a T cell subset sorted from them (not recorded which). The receptors were sampled from an adult woman who had mild COVID-19 (a few samples of this study predate the infection). Cell type and time point are not known.

The chain combines TRBV19 with TRBJ1-1, with D possibly being TRBD1 (5 bases). CDR1 and CDR2 from the germline V gene are LNHDA and SQIVND (reference sequence). This CDR3 is built from 15 residues. Trimming cost V 9 bases and J 4 bases, with 21 bases left between them. The CDR3, as DNA: TGTGCCAGCAACCGGGGCTTAGAGTGGGGCACTGAAGCTTTCTTT. Its translation: CASNRGLEWGTEAFF.

This clonotype occurred a few times. The chain recombines TRBV30 with TRBJ2-6, with TRBD2 as a possible D gene (6 bases). The germline V gene encodes CDR1 GTSNPN and CDR2 SVGIG (reference sequence). This CDR3 is built from 17 residues. V lost 0 bases and J lost 0, with 12 bases in between. The CDR3 DNA follows: TGTGCCTGGAGTGTCGGGGGTCGAAGCTCTGGGGCCAACGTCCTGACTTTC. Encoded protein: CAWSVGGRSSGANVLTF.

The chain recombines TRBV7-7 with TRBJ1-4; 8 nucleotides line up with TRBD1. The junction had 5 bases not matched to a gene; V was cut back by 4 bases and J by 7 bases. Germline V gives CDR1 SSHAT, CDR2 FNYEAQ (reference sequence). This CDR3 comprises 14 residues. The CDR3 coding sequence is TGTGCCAGCAGCTCGGACAGGGCGAGTGAAAAACTGTTTTTT. Translated: CASSSDRASEKLFF.

The V gene is TRBV7-8, the J gene TRBJ2-3; D is tentatively TRBD1 or TRBD2 (6 bases each). With 5 bases removed from V and 4 bases from J, the gap between germline ends came to 16 bases. Germline V gene sequence: CDR1 SGHVS, CDR2 FQNEAQ. The CDR3 contains 15 residues. DNA of the CDR3: TGTGCCAGCAGCCTCCCGGAGGGGGTACCAGATACGCAGTATTTT. Residues: CASSLPEGVPDTQYF.

The rearrangement joins TRBV7-8 to TRBJ2-7, with TRBD2 matching 7 bases. Germline V gene sequence: CDR1 SGHVS, CDR2 FQNEAQ. CDR3 length equals 14 residues. J gave up 3 bases and V 7 bases, and 9 bases lay outside the gene matches. The DNA for the CDR3 is TGTGCCAGCACCCAGCCCTGGACTAGCTACGAGCAGTACTTC. Amino acids: CASTQPWTSYEQYF.

This chain uses TRBV12-5 with TRBJ2-3, with D perhaps matching TRBD1 or TRBD2 (6 bases each). The CDR3 loop spans 15 amino acids. Trimming took off 1 base at V and 6 bases at J, with 14 bases between the two ends. Looked up from germline, CDR1 is LGHNT and CDR2 is FRNRAP. The CDR3 DNA reads as TGTGCTAGTGGTTTGGGACACCAAGGGGGGGATACGCAGTATTTT. Its translation: CASGLGHQGGDTQYF.

This clonotype turned up a few times. V usage is TRBV12-3 or TRBV12-4 and J usage is TRBJ2-7; 7 nucleotides line up with TRBD1. The trim removed 0 bases at V and 4 bases at J, leaving 6 bases unmatched. This CDR3 is built from 15 residues. CDR3 protein: CASSLAGTAGYEQYF. The CDR3 DNA follows: TGTGCCAGCAGTTTAGCAGGGACAGCCGGGTACGAGCAGTACTTC.

There are a few counts of this clonotype. V gene TRBV7-3 combines with J gene TRBJ2-1; maybe TRBD1 (5 bases). This CDR3 is built from 13 residues. From germline, CDR1 is SGHTA and CDR2 FQGTGA. Trimming shortened V by 2 bases and J by 6 bases, and 8 bases separated the two germline ends. The CDR3 region has the DNA TGTGCCAGCAGCTTACGACAGTCCAATGAGCAGTTCTTC. It is translated as CASSLRQSNEQFF. Full variable domain (remainder filled in from reference TRBV7-3 and TRBJ2-1): GAGVSQTPSNKVTEKGKYVELRCDPISGHTALYWYRQSLGQGPEFLIYFQGTGAADDSGLPNDRFFAVRPEGSVSTLKIQRTERGDSAVYLCASSLRQSNEQFFGPGTRLTVL.

This clonotype was counted only a few times. The junction does not match germline at one end; this may be a read error. V and J are TRBV12-3 or TRBV12-4 and TRBJ2-1; possible D gene TRBD1, 6 bases. This CDR3 has 14 amino acids. The CDR3 reads CASRLGTPTDEQFF. In nucleotides, the CDR3 is TGTGCCAGCAGGTTAGGGACACCCACGGATGAGCAGTTCTTC.

This chain links TRBV4-2 with TRBJ2-3; 11 bases map to TRBD1. The V segment lost 3 bases and the J segment 2 bases; nucleotides outside the gene matches: 4. CDR1 and CDR2 from the germline V gene are LGHNA and YNFKEQ. There are 16 residues in the CDR3. CDR3 DNA: TGTGCCAGCAGCCATGGGACAGGGGGGATCACAGATACGCAGTATTTT. This encodes CASSHGTGGITDTQYF.

This clonotype was observed a few times. J is TRBJ1-2 and V is TRBV7-3; D ambiguous. The V end lost 3 bases, the J end lost 6 bases, and 17 bases lay between the germline ends. This CDR3 has 15 residues. From germline, CDR1 is SGHTA and CDR2 FQGTGA. CDR3 nucleotides: TGTGCCAGCAGCTTGTCGGGGTGGAGGCAGGATGGCTACACCTTC. Translated: CASSLSGWRQDGYTF.

There are a few counts of this clonotype. The chain is built from TRBV3-1 and TRBJ1-2; possibly TRBD1 for D (6 bases). V lost 4 bases and J 0 bases, leaving 9 bases between the germline ends. This CDR3 is 14 amino acids long. Per germline, CDR1 LGHDT and CDR2 YNNKEL (reference sequence). CDR3 DNA sequence: TGTGCCAGCAGCCTCGGACAGTCTAACTATGGCTACACCTTC. Amino acids: CASSLGQSNYGYTF. The complete variable domain, with remaining parts taken from reference TRBV3-1 and TRBJ1-2, reads DTAVSQTPKYLVTQMGNDKSIKCEQNLGHDTMYWYKQDSKKFLKIMFSYNNKELIINETVPNRFSPKSPDKAHLNLHINSLELGDSAVYFCASSLGQSNYGYTFGSGTRLTVV.

The rearrangement uses TRBV29-1 and TRBJ1-1; 7 positions agree with TRBD1. The CDR3 contains 13 residues. The V and J ends lost 6 bases and 3 bases, in that order; junction bases with no gene match: 7. Germline V gives CDR1 SQVTM, CDR2 ANQGSEA. In DNA, the CDR3 is TGCAGCGTAAAGACAGGGAGGGACACTGAAGCTTTCTTT. Protein sequence: CSVKTGRDTEAFF.

The chain recombines TRBV6-6 with TRBJ2-3, with a tentative D call TRBD1 (6 bases). Germline V gene lookup returns CDR1 MNHNY and CDR2 SVGAGI (reference sequence). V lost 5 bases and J lost 2, with 14 bases in between. The length of the CDR3 is 15 residues. The CDR3 DNA is TGTGCCAGCAGTCTACAGGGTTATTACACAGATACGCAGTATTTT. Protein sequence: CASSLQGYYTDTQYF.

The chain carries TRBV6-5 and TRBJ2-7; no definite D call. CDR1 is MNHEY and CDR2 is SVGAGI in the germline V gene. This CDR3 spans 11 amino acids. The V and J ends lost 10 bases and 3 bases respectively, with 10 bases between them. Written as DNA, the CDR3 is TGTGCCACCAGATGGGGCTACGAGCAGTACTTC. It translates to CATRWGYEQYF.

Ten or more counts support this clonotype. The chain combines TRBV9 with TRBJ1-2, with D possibly being TRBD1 (5 bases). In germline, CDR1 is SGDLS, CDR2 YYNGEE. The CDR3 is 15 residues long. With 3 bases removed from V and 0 bases from J, the gap between germline ends came to 12 bases. The CDR3 coding sequence is TGTGCCAGCAGCGAGGGGACGCTTGCTAACTATGGCTACACCTTC. It is translated as CASSEGTLANYGYTF.

The chain has TRBV6-4 and TRBJ1-3, with TRBD1 as a possible D gene (5 bases). Trimming shortened V by 7 bases and J by 7 bases, and 23 bases separated the two germline ends. CDR3 length equals 16 residues. The germline V gene has CDR1 MRHNA and CDR2 SNTAGT. CDR3 sequence: CASNWDLNAFWNTIYF. CDR3 coding DNA: TGTGCCAGCAACTGGGACCTAAACGCTTTCTGGAACACCATATATTTT.

This clonotype was seen a few times. The chain is built from TRBV24-1 and TRBJ2-7; TRBD1 matches at 8 bases. The germline CDR1 and CDR2 sequences are KGHDR and SFDVKD. J was trimmed by 5 bases and V by 4 bases; bases with no gene match: 6. This CDR3 comprises 14 residues. CDR3 in DNA: TGTGCCACCAGTGACCCGACAGGGGTGAACGAGCAGTACTTC. Protein product: CATSDPTGVNEQYF.